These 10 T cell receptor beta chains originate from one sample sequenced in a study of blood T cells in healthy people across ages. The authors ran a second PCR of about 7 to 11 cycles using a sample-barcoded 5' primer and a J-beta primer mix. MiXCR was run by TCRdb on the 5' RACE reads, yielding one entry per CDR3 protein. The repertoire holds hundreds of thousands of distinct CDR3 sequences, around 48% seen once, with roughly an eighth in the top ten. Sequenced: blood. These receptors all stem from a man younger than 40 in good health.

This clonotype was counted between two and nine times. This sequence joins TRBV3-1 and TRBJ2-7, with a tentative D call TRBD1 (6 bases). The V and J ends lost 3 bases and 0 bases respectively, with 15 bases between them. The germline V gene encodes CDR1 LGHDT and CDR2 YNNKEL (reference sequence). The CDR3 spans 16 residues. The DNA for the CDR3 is TGTGCCAGCAGCCATGTAGGGACACCTAGCTCCTACGAGCAGTACTTC. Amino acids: CASSHVGTPSSYEQYF.

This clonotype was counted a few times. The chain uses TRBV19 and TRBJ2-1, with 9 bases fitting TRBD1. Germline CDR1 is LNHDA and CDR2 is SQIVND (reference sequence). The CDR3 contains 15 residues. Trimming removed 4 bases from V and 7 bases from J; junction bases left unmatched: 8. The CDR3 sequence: CASSTHRGLRNEQFF. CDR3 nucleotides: TGTGCCAGTAGTACGCACAGGGGGCTACGTAATGAGCAGTTCTTC.

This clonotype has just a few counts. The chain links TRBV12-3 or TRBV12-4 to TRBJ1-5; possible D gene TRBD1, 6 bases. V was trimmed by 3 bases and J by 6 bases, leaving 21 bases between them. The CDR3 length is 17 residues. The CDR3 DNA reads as TGTGCCAGCAGTTTGGACGGGGTCGGGGGGCGAGGTCAGCCCCAGCATTTT. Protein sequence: CASSLDGVGGRGQPQHF.

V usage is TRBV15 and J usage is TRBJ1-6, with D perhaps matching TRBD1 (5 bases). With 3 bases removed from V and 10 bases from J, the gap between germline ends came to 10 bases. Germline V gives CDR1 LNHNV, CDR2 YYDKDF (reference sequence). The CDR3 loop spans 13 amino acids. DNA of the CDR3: TGTGCCACCAGCAGCAGGGCCGGGTCACCCCTCCACTTT. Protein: CATSSRAGSPLHF.

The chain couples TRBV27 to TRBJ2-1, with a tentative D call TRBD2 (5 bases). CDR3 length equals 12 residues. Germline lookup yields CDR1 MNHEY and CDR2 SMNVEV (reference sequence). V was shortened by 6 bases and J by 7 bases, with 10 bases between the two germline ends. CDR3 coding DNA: TGTGCCAGCAGCCATACTAGTAATGAGCAGTTCTTC. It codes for CASSHTSNEQFF.

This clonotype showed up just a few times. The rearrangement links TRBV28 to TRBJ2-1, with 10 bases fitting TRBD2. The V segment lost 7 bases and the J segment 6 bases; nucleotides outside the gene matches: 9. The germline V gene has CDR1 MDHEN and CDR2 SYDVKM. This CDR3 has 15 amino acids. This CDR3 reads CASTTLAGEVNEQFF. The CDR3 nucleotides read TGTGCCAGCACCACTCTAGCGGGGGAGGTCAATGAGCAGTTCTTC.

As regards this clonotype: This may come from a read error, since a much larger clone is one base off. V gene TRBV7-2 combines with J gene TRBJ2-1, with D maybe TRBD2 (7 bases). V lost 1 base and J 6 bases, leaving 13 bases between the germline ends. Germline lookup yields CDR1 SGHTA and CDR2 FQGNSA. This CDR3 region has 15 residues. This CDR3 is CASSLGGGGPNEQFF. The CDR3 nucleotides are TGTGCCAGCAGCTTAGGGGGGGGGGGCCCCAATGAGCAGTTCTTC.

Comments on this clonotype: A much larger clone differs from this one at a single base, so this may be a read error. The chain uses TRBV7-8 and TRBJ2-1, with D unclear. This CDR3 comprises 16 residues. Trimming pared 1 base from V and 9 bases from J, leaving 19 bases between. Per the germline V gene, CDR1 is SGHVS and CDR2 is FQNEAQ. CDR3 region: CASSLVGRHRSGEQFF. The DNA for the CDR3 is TGTGCCAGCAGCTTAGTAGGTCGACATCGTTCCGGTGAGCAGTTCTTC.

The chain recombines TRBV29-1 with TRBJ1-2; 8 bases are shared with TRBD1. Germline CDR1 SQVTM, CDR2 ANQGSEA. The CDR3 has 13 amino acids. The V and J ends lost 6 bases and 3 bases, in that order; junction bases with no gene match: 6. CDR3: CSVWTGPDYGYTF. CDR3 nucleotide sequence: TGCAGCGTCTGGACAGGGCCTGACTATGGCTACACCTTC.

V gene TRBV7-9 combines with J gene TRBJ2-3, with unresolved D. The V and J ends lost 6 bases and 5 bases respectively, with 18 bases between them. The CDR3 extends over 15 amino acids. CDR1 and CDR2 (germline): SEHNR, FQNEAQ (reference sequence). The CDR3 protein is CASRPPPRYGDTQYF. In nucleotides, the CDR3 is TGTGCCAGCAGGCCCCCACCTAGATATGGAGATACGCAGTATTTT. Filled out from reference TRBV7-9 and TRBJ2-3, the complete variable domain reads DTGVSQNPRHKITKRGQNVTFRCDPISEHNRLYWYRQTLGQGPEFLTYFQNEAQLEKSRLLSDRFSAERPKGSFSTLEIQRTEQGDSAMYLCASRPPPRYGDTQYFGPGTRLTVL.